The 30 T cell receptor beta chains listed next were all sequenced from one sample in a study of identifying expanded T cells in peripheral blood (dated by TCRdb to about 2019). The library was made by the immunoSEQ multiplex PCR assay. Drawn from immuneACCESS, this table holds only the in-frame rearrangements with V and J called that TCRdb kept. Clones are partly lost; checked studies trace under half to an unresolved V gene and leave the rest unexplained. For this sample there are about 52,000 clones; roughly 82% appear just once. Around 15% of the sample belongs to the ten largest clones. The sequenced sample was blood. The receptors come from a person aged 18-69 years in good health.

CDR3 sequence: CASSPGLAGGPAEQFF. DNA for the CDR3: TGTGCCAGCTCACCAGGACTAGCGGGAGGGCCTGCTGAGCAGTTCTTC. The chain is built from TRBV18 and TRBJ2-1; 15 positions match TRBD2. Germline lookup yields CDR1 KGHSH and CDR2 LQKENI. The CDR3 runs 16 residues. Germline trimming cut 2 bases from V and 9 bases from J; bases unmatched to any gene: 5.

The rearrangement joins TRBV15 to TRBJ2-7; TRBD2 matches 11 bases. CDR1 and CDR2 (germline): LNHNV, YYDKDF (reference sequence). This CDR3 contains 17 residues. J gave up 2 bases and V 1 base, and 7 bases lay outside the gene matches. This CDR3 is CATSRAVGTSGPYEQYF. CDR3 nucleotides: TGTGCCACCAGCAGAGCCGTAGGGACTAGCGGTCCCTACGAGCAGTACTTC. Full variable domain (outside the CDR3, taken from reference TRBV15 and TRBJ2-7): DAMVIQNPRYQVTQFGKPVTLSCSQTLNHNVMYWYQQKSSQAPKLLFHYYDKDFNNEADTPDNFQSRRPNTSFCFLDIRSPGLGDTAMYLCATSRAVGTSGPYEQYFGPGTRLTVT.

The chain is built from TRBV5-1 and TRBJ2-1; no firm D call. From germline, CDR1 is SGHRS and CDR2 YFSETQ. V dropped 1 base and J dropped 5 bases, with 7 bases sitting between them. The CDR3 length is 13 residues. The CDR3 reads CASSLRVNNEQFF. The CDR3 DNA reads TGCGCCAGCAGCTTGCGGGTCAACAATGAGCAGTTCTTC.

This chain connects TRBV5-1 to TRBJ1-1; D unclear. V lost 5 bases to trimming and J lost 1 base, with 15 bases between them. The germline V gene has CDR1 SGHRS and CDR2 YFSETQ. This CDR3 contains 15 residues. CDR3 residues: CASRRERDRNTEAFF. The CDR3 coding sequence is TGCGCCAGCAGACGGGAGAGAGACCGGAACACTGAAGCTTTCTTT.

This clone was counted ten times or more. The rearrangement uses TRBV5-1 and TRBJ2-2; D assignment may be TRBD1 or TRBD2 (5 bases each). Germline V gives CDR1 SGHRS, CDR2 YFSETQ. The CDR3 sequence is 14 residues long. Trimming left V 3 bases short and J 5 bases short, with 11 bases between. The CDR3 coding sequence is TGCGCCAGCAGCTCGGGGCAGGTTACCGGGGAGCTGTTTTTT. Translated: CASSSGQVTGELFF.

The CDR3 loop reads CASRKTRNTEAFF. The CDR3 DNA follows: TGTGCCAGCAGAAAAACCAGGAACACTGAAGCTTTCTTT. This chain uses TRBV6-5 with TRBJ1-1; no definite D call. V gave up 6 bases and J gave up 1 base, with 9 bases separating them. Germline assignment: CDR1 MNHEY and CDR2 SVGAGI. The CDR3 loop spans 13 amino acids.

V usage is TRBV19 and J usage is TRBJ2-3; D gene ambiguous. The CDR3 has 13 amino acids. CDR1 is LNHDA and CDR2 is SQIVND in the germline V gene (reference sequence). Deletions cut 5 bases from V and 3 bases from J, with 9 bases between. The CDR3 bases are TGTGCCAGTAGTCAGGCGGAAACAGATACGCAGTATTTT. Translating it yields CASSQAETDTQYF.

The chain combines TRBV28 with TRBJ1-1; 9 bases are a match to TRBD1. The ends lost 8 bases at V and 0 bases at J; junction bases unmatched: 10. The length of the CDR3 is 16 residues. Germline CDR1 reads MDHEN; CDR2 reads SYDVKM. As DNA, the CDR3 is TGTGCCAGCCTCCGGGACAGGGCCGCGATGAACACTGAAGCTTTCTTT. Its translation: CASLRDRAAMNTEAFF.

The chain recombines TRBV7-3 with TRBJ2-3; D may correspond to TRBD1 or TRBD2 (5 bases each). V was clipped by 5 bases and J by 5 bases, with 11 bases between them. The CDR3 contains 13 residues. CDR1 and CDR2 (germline): SGHTA, FQGTGA. The CDR3 sequence is CASSKGREDTQYF. The CDR3 nucleotides are TGTGCCAGCAGCAAGGGACGTGAAGATACGCAGTATTTT.

V gene TRBV6-5 combines with J gene TRBJ1-1; 7 bases match TRBD1. This CDR3 has 13 amino acids. Germline V CDR1 and CDR2: MNHEY, SVGAGI. J was trimmed by 10 bases and V by 7 bases; bases with no gene match: 12. The CDR3 protein is CASTPGGSLGAFF. The CDR3 DNA reads as TGTGCCAGCACCCCAGGGGGGAGCCTAGGAGCTTTCTTT.

The chain is built from TRBV6-1 and TRBJ1-1; tentative D call: TRBD1 (5 bases). Germline-derived CDR1 and CDR2 are MNHNS and SASEGT. The CDR3 totals 15 residues. V lost 6 bases and J 4 bases, leaving 18 bases between the germline ends. In DNA form, the CDR3 reads TGTGCCAGCAGGCTTTTTGTGACAGAATCCACTGAAGCTTTCTTT. Residues: CASRLFVTESTEAFF.

The sample holds a few counts of this clone. The chain joins TRBV7-9 to TRBJ1-5; tentatively, D is TRBD1 (5 bases). Germline-derived CDR1 and CDR2 are SEHNR and FQNEAQ (reference sequence). CDR3 length: 12 amino acids. The V gene lost 5 bases and the J gene lost 9 bases, with 11 bases spanning the gap. CDR3 sequence (DNA): TGTGCCAGCAGCGCGACGGGGGGGCCCCAGCATTTT. Translated, it gives CASSATGGPQHF.

CDR3 loop: CASSSLEGASGSGRQFF. The CDR3 bases are TGTGCCAGCAGCTCCTTAGAGGGGGCTAGCGGGAGCGGTCGGCAGTTCTTC. V gene TRBV11-2 combines with J gene TRBJ2-1; 10 bases map to TRBD2. Trimming removed 4 bases from V and 12 bases from J; junction bases left unmatched: 18. The germline CDR1 and CDR2 sequences are SGHAT and FQNNGV. CDR3 length equals 17 residues.

DNA of the CDR3: TGTGCCAGCGGACTAGCGGGGGAGGGCACAGATACGCAGTATTTT. Protein sequence: CASGLAGEGTDTQYF. The chain has TRBV2 and TRBJ2-3, with 13 bases identical to TRBD2. This CDR3 has 15 residues. Germline V CDR1 and CDR2: SNHLY, FYNNEI. V trimming: 8 bases; J trimming: 1 base; junction bases outside the gene matches: 3.

The chain recombines TRBV6-6 with TRBJ1-1; D gene unclear. The germline V gene has CDR1 MNHNY and CDR2 SVGAGI (reference sequence). Between the trimmed V and J ends, which lost 7 bases and 4 bases, there was a span of 13 bases. The CDR3 runs to 13 residues. The CDR3 loop reads CASNPDTSTEAFF. DNA for the CDR3: TGTGCCAGCAACCCCGACACGTCCACTGAAGCTTTCTTT.

The V and J genes are TRBV7-2 and TRBJ1-5; D remains ambiguous. The CDR3 spans 14 residues. With 6 bases removed from V and 5 bases from J, the gap between germline ends came to 14 bases. The germline V gene has CDR1 SGHTA and CDR2 FQGNSA. The CDR3 spells CASSQRYGDQPQHF. The CDR3 region has the DNA TGTGCCAGCAGTCAGAGGTACGGGGATCAGCCCCAGCATTTT.

The rearrangement uses TRBV2 and TRBJ1-2, with D unclear. The length of the CDR3 is 10 residues. V was cut by 6 bases and J by 9 bases, with 8 bases left in between. Germline V gene sequence: CDR1 SNHLY, CDR2 FYNNEI. Here the CDR3 reads CASRIESYTF. For the CDR3, the DNA is TGTGCCAGCAGAATCGAGAGCTACACCTTC.

This clone was counted a single time. The chain has TRBV11-2 and TRBJ2-7; no clear D. Germline V gene sequence: CDR1 SGHAT, CDR2 FQNNGV. Trimming cost V 5 bases and J 7 bases, with 24 bases left between them. The CDR3 has 16 residues. The CDR3 reads CASSLLGSRRAEEQYV. In DNA form, the CDR3 reads TGTGCCAGCAGCCTACTGGGTTCGCGTCGGGCCGAAGAGCAGTACGTC.

This clone appeared once. This chain connects TRBV29-1 to TRBJ2-3; the D call may be TRBD1 or TRBD2 (6 bases each). CDR3 length equals 13 residues. The germline V gene encodes CDR1 SQVTM and CDR2 ANQGSEA. V lost 6 bases and J lost 2, with 12 bases in between. CDR3 DNA: TGCAGCGTGACCGGGGGCGCCACAGATACGCAGTATTTT. It encodes CSVTGGATDTQYF.

This chain joins TRBV27 and TRBJ1-1; D not resolved. Per the germline V gene, CDR1 is MNHEY and CDR2 is SMNVEV (reference sequence). The CDR3 runs to 11 residues. Trimming removed 2 bases at V and 10 bases at J, with 8 bases between. The CDR3 DNA follows: TGTGCCAGCAGTTTACCCCGGATAGCTTTCTTT. This gives the protein CASSLPRIAFF.

V gene TRBV6-1 combines with J gene TRBJ2-3; 7 bases fit TRBD2. CDR1 is MNHNS, CDR2 SASEGT, per germline. V trimming: 0 bases; J trimming: 6 bases; junction bases outside the gene matches: 6. The CDR3 has 15 residues. For the CDR3, the DNA is TGTGCCAGCAGTGAAGCGAGGACTAGAGTCGATACGCAGTATTTT. This encodes CASSEARTRVDTQYF.

V usage is TRBV19 and J usage is TRBJ1-3; TRBD1 might be the D (6 bases). The V gene's germline CDR1 is LNHDA and CDR2 SQIVND (reference sequence). V shed 6 bases and J shed 0 bases, with 12 bases lying between them. The CDR3 runs 15 residues. The CDR3 bases are TGTGCCAGTAGCCTATTGGACAGCTCTGGAAACACCATATATTTT. This encodes CASSLLDSSGNTIYF.

The J gene is TRBJ2-2, the V gene TRBV4-2; D is unclear. The V end lost 1 base, the J end lost 3 bases, and 6 bases lay between the germline ends. The germline CDR1 and CDR2 sequences are LGHNA and YNFKEQ. The CDR3 sequence is 14 residues long. This CDR3 reads CASSQALDTGELFF. The CDR3 DNA follows: TGTGCCAGCAGCCAAGCCCTCGACACCGGGGAGCTGTTTTTT.

The V gene is TRBV10-2, the J gene TRBJ2-7, with D possibly matching TRBD2 (5 bases). V was cut by 5 bases and J by 0 bases, with 14 bases left in between. CDR3 length: 15 residues. CDR1 and CDR2 (germline): WSHSY, SAAADI. The CDR3 loop is CASSFSVSSSYEQYF. The CDR3 DNA sequence: TGCGCCAGCAGTTTTAGCGTTTCCAGCTCCTACGAGCAGTACTTC.

This clone was recorded once. This chain links TRBV7-2 with TRBJ2-3, with D unclear. Germline CDR1 and CDR2: SGHTA and FQGNSA. CDR3 length: 12 residues. V lost 0 bases and J lost 6, with 4 bases in between. This CDR3 reads CASSLARDTQYF. The DNA for the CDR3 is TGTGCCAGCAGCTTAGCAAGGGATACGCAGTATTTT.

The rearrangement joins TRBV30 to TRBJ1-1; D is ambiguous. Trimming shortened V by 3 bases and J by 5 bases, and 19 bases separated the two germline ends. The CDR3 is 15 residues long. CDR1 and CDR2 (germline): GTSNPN, SVGIG (reference sequence). The CDR3 loop is CAWRGKRRMGTEAFF. In DNA form, the CDR3 reads TGTGCCTGGAGAGGAAAACGACGGATGGGGACTGAAGCTTTCTTT.

This clone has more than one count but fewer than ten. The rearrangement uses TRBV6-6 and TRBJ1-4; D is uncertain. Looked up from germline, CDR1 is MNHNY and CDR2 is SVGAGI (reference sequence). Between the trimmed V and J ends, which lost 6 bases and 8 bases, there was a span of 16 bases. The CDR3 has 14 residues. The DNA of the CDR3 is TGTGCCAGCAGGACTCCGGGAGGCGGAGAAAAACTGTTTTTT. It encodes CASRTPGGGEKLFF.

The genes are TRBV15 and TRBJ2-1; TRBD1 is a possible D gene (5 bases). Trimming shortened V by 0 bases and J by 0 bases, and 21 bases separated the two germline ends. Germline CDR1 reads LNHNV; CDR2 reads YYDKDF (reference sequence). The CDR3 is 20 amino acids. The CDR3 sequence: CATSRDPDVRGSDSYNEQFF. The CDR3, as DNA: TGTGCCACCAGCAGAGATCCCGATGTTAGGGGCTCCGACTCCTACAATGAGCAGTTCTTC.

This clone has a single count. This sequence joins TRBV7-9 and TRBJ2-5; D is unclear. The CDR3 is 16 amino acids. Trimming removed 4 bases from V and 5 bases from J, with 20 bases in between. Germline V gene data show CDR1 as SEHNR and CDR2 as FQNEAQ (reference sequence). The CDR3, as DNA: TGTGCCAGCAGCTCGGATTGGGCAGTGGGTAAGGAGACCCAGTACTTC. This encodes CASSSDWAVGKETQYF.

The chain recombines TRBV6-1 with TRBJ1-2; no definite D call. Trimming left V 2 bases short and J 8 bases short, with 9 bases between. Germline V lookup: CDR1 MNHNS, CDR2 SASEGT. CDR3 length: 12 residues. The CDR3 DNA reads as TGTGCCAGCAGTGAAATGAAGGGAGGCTACACCTTC. It translates to CASSEMKGGYTF.